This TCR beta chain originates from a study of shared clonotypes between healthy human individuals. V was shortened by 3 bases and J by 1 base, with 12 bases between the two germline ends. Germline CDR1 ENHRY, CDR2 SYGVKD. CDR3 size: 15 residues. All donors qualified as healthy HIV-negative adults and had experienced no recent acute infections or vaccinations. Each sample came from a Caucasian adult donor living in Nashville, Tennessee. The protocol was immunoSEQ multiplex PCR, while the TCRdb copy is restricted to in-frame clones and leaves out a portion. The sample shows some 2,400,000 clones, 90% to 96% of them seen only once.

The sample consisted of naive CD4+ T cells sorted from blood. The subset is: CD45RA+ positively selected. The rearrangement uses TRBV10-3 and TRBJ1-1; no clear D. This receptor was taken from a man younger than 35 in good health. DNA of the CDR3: TGTGCCATCAGTGAACGGGTAATCGGGAACACTGAAGCTTTCTTT. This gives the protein CAISERVIGNTEAFF.